Detailed here is one TCR beta chain. The data are from a study of fetal regulatory T cell absence and autoimmunity. Clones were read by immunoSEQ multiplex PCR, and TCRdb kept only the in-frame ones, dropping some. The sample lists about 95,000 clones; about two thirds were seen once. From germline, CDR1 is SGHTA and CDR2 FQGNSA. V dropped 1 base and J dropped 2 bases, with 5 bases sitting between them. The CDR3 covers 13 residues. The sample taken for sequencing was pancreas tissue. The chain is built from TRBV7-2 and TRBJ1-2; D is uncertain. The TCR originated in a male donor with IPEX syndrome. The CDR3 DNA reads as TGTGCCAGCAGCTTAGGCCAGAACTATGGCTACACCTTC. This encodes CASSLGQNYGYTF. Based on the CDR3 plus reference TRBV7-2 and TRBJ1-2, the full variable domain is GAGVSQSPSNKVTEKGKDVELRCDPISGHTALYWYRQSLGQGLEFLIYFQGNSAPDKSGLPSDRFSAERTGGSVSTLTIQRTQQEDSAVYLCASSLGQNYGYTFGSGTRLTVV.